The next 27 T cell receptor beta chains were all read from a single sample in a study of cytomegalovirus exposure and HLA in healthy donors. With 60 Vbeta and 13 Jbeta primers, the PCR was carried out. Clones were sequenced by immunoSEQ multiplex PCR, and TCRdb holds only the in-frame ones, with some missing. The table lists 200,000 to 300,000 clones, 84% of them singletons. Material for sequencing was PBMCs. These receptors were taken from a woman in her forties in good health and CMV-seropositive.

The gene calls are TRBV21-1 and TRBJ1-1. TRBV21-1 is classified as a pseudogene. This CDR3 contains 15 residues. The DNA of the CDR3 is TGTGCCAGCAGCAAAGTTTGCCACTCCCTCGCTGAAGCTTTCTTT. Amino acids: CASSKVCHSLAEAFF.

The gene calls are TRBV5-1 and TRBJ2-5; 11 bases match TRBD1. V was clipped by 4 bases and J by 5 bases; unmatched bases: 4. The CDR3 is 14 residues long. Looked up from germline, CDR1 is SGHRS and CDR2 is YFSETQ. CDR3 sequence reads: CASSQDRGPETQYF. CDR3 nucleotides: TGCGCCAGCAGCCAGGACAGGGGGCCGGAGACCCAGTACTTC.

In this sample, this clone turned up a few times. The chain has TRBV19 and TRBJ2-7, with 11 bases fitting TRBD2. Trimming at V came to 3 bases and at J to 4 bases, leaving 5 bases not matched to a gene. The CDR3 has 15 amino acids. Looked up from germline, CDR1 is LNHDA and CDR2 is SQIVND (reference sequence). CDR3 nucleotide sequence: TGTGCCAGTAGTATTAAGGCTAGCGGGAGGTACGAGCAGTACTTC. Its translation is CASSIKASGRYEQYF. The full variable domain, completed using reference TRBV19 and TRBJ2-7, is DGGITQSPKYLFRKEGQNVTLSCEQNLNHDAMYWYRQDPGQGLRLIYYSQIVNDFQKGDIAEGYSVSREKKESFPLTVTSAQKNPTAFYLCASSIKASGRYEQYFGPGTRLTVT.

The chain employs TRBV30 and TRBJ2-4, with 8 bases lining up with TRBD2. With V trimmed by 1 base and J by 6 bases, 8 bases remained unmatched. This CDR3 region has 15 residues. Germline lookup yields CDR1 GTSNPN and CDR2 SVGIG (reference sequence). This chain's CDR3 is CAWSGLSGSVNIQYF. The CDR3 DNA sequence: TGTGCCTGGAGTGGGTTGAGCGGGAGTGTAAACATTCAGTACTTC.

This CDR3 reads CATARGQDNSYEQYF. The CDR3 DNA follows: TGTGCCACCGCTAGGGGACAGGATAACTCCTACGAGCAGTACTTC. This chain links TRBV10-3 with TRBJ2-7; 8 bases line up with TRBD1. Per the germline V gene, CDR1 is ENHRY and CDR2 is SYGVKD. V shed 10 bases and J 0 bases; nucleotides not matched to a gene: 11. CDR3 length equals 15 residues.

The V call is TRBV7-9, the J call TRBJ2-7; 9 positions agree with TRBD2. The length of the CDR3 is 14 residues. The V gene end was trimmed by 2 bases and the J gene end by 12 bases; junction bases not matched to a gene: 11. The germline V gene encodes CDR1 SEHNR and CDR2 FQNEAQ (reference sequence). CDR3 sequence reads: CASSLIAGEPQLYF. The CDR3 region has the DNA TGTGCCAGCAGCTTAATAGCGGGAGAGCCGCAACTGTACTTC.

The J gene is TRBJ2-7, the V gene TRBV27; 8 bases match TRBD1. The CDR3 has 14 residues. The germline gives CDR1 MNHEY, CDR2 SMNVEV (reference sequence). Losses at the gene ends were 5 bases for V and 2 bases for J; bases not matched to a gene: 5. CDR3 sequence reads: CASSLTGGPYEQYF. The CDR3 coding sequence is TGTGCCAGCAGTCTCACAGGGGGTCCCTACGAGCAGTACTTC.

This clone occurred once. CDR3: CASSYGLAGVTGELFF. As DNA, the CDR3 is TGTGCCAGCAGCTACGGACTAGCGGGAGTCACCGGGGAGCTGTTTTTT. The V and J genes are TRBV7-9 and TRBJ2-2, with 13 bases matching TRBD2. CDR1 and CDR2 from the germline V gene are SEHNR and FQNEAQ (reference sequence). V lost 4 bases to trimming and J lost 4 bases; unmatched junction nucleotides: 3. The CDR3 extends over 16 amino acids.

The chain couples TRBV29-1 to TRBJ1-1; 9 bases are a match to TRBD1. The CDR3 covers 16 residues. The germline V gene has CDR1 SQVTM and CDR2 ANQGSEA. With 6 bases clipped from V and 4 bases from J, the junction kept 15 bases outside the gene matches. CDR3 sequence reads: CSVHISGTGSRTEAFF. CDR3 coding DNA: TGCAGCGTCCATATTTCCGGGACAGGGAGTCGCACTGAAGCTTTCTTT.

The chain carries TRBV4-2 and TRBJ2-3; TRBD1 might be the D (5 bases). The V end was cut by 2 bases, the J end by 0 bases, with 18 bases between. CDR3 length: 18 residues. Germline V CDR1 and CDR2: LGHNA, YNFKEQ. CDR3 nucleotide sequence: TGTGCCAGCAGCCAATCCCTACTGGGGCGGATGAGCACAGATACGCAGTATTTT. Translation gives CASSQSLLGRMSTDTQYF.

V usage is TRBV19 and J usage is TRBJ1-2, with unresolved D. CDR1 and CDR2 from the germline V gene are LNHDA and SQIVND (reference sequence). The CDR3 is 13 residues long. V was clipped by 0 bases and J by 7 bases, with 9 bases between them. DNA of the CDR3: TGTGCCAGTAGTATAGACAGGATATCTGGCTACACCTTC. Translated: CASSIDRISGYTF.

The V gene is TRBV9, the J gene TRBJ2-1; 11 bases agree with TRBD2. Germline V gene data show CDR1 as SGDLS and CDR2 as YYNGEE. Unmatched junction bases numbered 1, after V lost 1 base and J lost 4 bases. There are 15 residues in the CDR3. The DNA of the CDR3 is TGTGCCAGCAGCGTAACTAGCGGGGGTTACAATGAGCAGTTCTTC. Translation: CASSVTSGGYNEQFF.

The chain has TRBV29-1 and TRBJ2-3; D remains ambiguous. Deletions cut 3 bases from V and 3 bases from J, with 7 bases between. The CDR3 has 12 amino acids. Germline CDR1 and CDR2: SQVTM and ANQGSEA. The CDR3 region is CSVDGKTDTQYF. CDR3 nucleotides: TGCAGCGTTGACGGTAAAACAGATACGCAGTATTTT.

The chain couples TRBV29-1 to TRBJ2-2, with TRBD2 as a possible D gene (7 bases). The CDR3 covers 15 residues. Germline-derived CDR1 and CDR2 are SQVTM and ANQGSEA. V was shortened by 4 bases and J by 5 bases, with 17 bases between the two germline ends. CDR3 bases: TGCAGCGTTGTGGGGCGGGAGACAGGTACCGGGGAGCTGTTTTTT. Translated: CSVVGRETGTGELFF.

V and J are TRBV4-2 and TRBJ2-2; 12 bases map to TRBD2. V lost 5 bases to trimming and J lost 5 bases; unmatched junction nucleotides: 9. From germline, CDR1 is LGHNA and CDR2 YNFKEQ. The CDR3 runs to 17 residues. Here the CDR3 reads CASSIHTGLAGTGELFF. For the CDR3, the DNA is TGTGCCAGCAGCATACATACCGGACTAGCGGGAACCGGGGAGCTGTTTTTT.

The chain combines TRBV27 with TRBJ2-3, with 7 bases identical to TRBD2. The germline V gene encodes CDR1 MNHEY and CDR2 SMNVEV (reference sequence). With 6 bases clipped from V and 6 bases from J, the junction kept 18 bases outside the gene matches. CDR3 length: 17 amino acids. The CDR3 nucleotides read TGTGCCAGCAGCATTTTAGCGGGTCCTATAAAAGGGGATACGCAGTATTTT. It translates to CASSILAGPIKGDTQYF.

The V and J genes are TRBV7-2 and TRBJ2-1; 7 bases map to TRBD2. CDR3 length: 13 residues. V lost 3 bases and J lost 9; bases outside the gene matches: 5. Germline V gene sequence: CDR1 SGHTA, CDR2 FQGNSA. The CDR3 is CASSLNGRSEQFF. Here the CDR3 DNA reads TGTGCCAGCAGCTTGAACGGGAGGAGTGAGCAGTTCTTC.

The chain combines TRBV6-5 with TRBJ1-2, with 7 bases identical to TRBD1. This CDR3 contains 15 residues. J was trimmed by 4 bases and V by 2 bases; bases with no gene match: 7. Germline lookup yields CDR1 MNHEY and CDR2 SVGAGI. The CDR3 protein is CASSYRPGGGYGYTF. CDR3 coding DNA: TGTGCCAGCAGTTACCGGCCAGGGGGAGGCTATGGCTACACCTTC.

The chain joins TRBV19 to TRBJ2-1, with D possibly being TRBD1 (5 bases). The CDR3 has 15 residues. With 1 base removed from V and 15 bases from J, the gap between germline ends came to 22 bases. Germline V gene lookup returns CDR1 LNHDA and CDR2 SQIVND (reference sequence). CDR3 region: CASSIVLGRGHPLFF. In DNA form, the CDR3 reads TGTGCCAGTAGTATAGTCCTAGGACGTGGACACCCTTTGTTCTTC.

A remark on this clone: An end of the junction does not agree with germline; a read error may underlie this. The V call is TRBV19, the J call TRBJ1-5; D not certain. The CDR3 has 15 residues. Germline CDR1 is LNHDA and CDR2 is SQIVND (reference sequence). The CDR3 sequence is CASTIQGGGNQPQHF. CDR3 sequence (DNA): TGTGCCAGTACTATACAAGGAGGAGGCAATCAGCCCCAGCATTTT.

This rearrangement joins TRBV7-9 to TRBJ2-3; 14 bases align to TRBD2. The V gene end was trimmed by 5 bases and the J gene end by 7 bases; junction bases not matched to a gene: 8. The germline V gene encodes CDR1 SEHNR and CDR2 FQNEAQ (reference sequence). The CDR3 covers 16 residues. CDR3 sequence: CASSLGLAGGGYTQYF. The CDR3 bases are TGTGCCAGCAGCCTCGGACTAGCGGGAGGAGGGTATACGCAGTATTTT.

The J gene is TRBJ2-6, the V gene TRBV9; 8 nucleotides align to TRBD1. Per germline, CDR1 SGDLS and CDR2 YYNGEE. The V gene end was trimmed by 4 bases and the J gene end by 2 bases; junction bases not matched to a gene: 5. The length of the CDR3 is 16 residues. DNA of the CDR3: TGTGCCAGCAGCACATCGGACAGGGCTGGGGCCAACGTCCTGACTTTC. It encodes CASSTSDRAGANVLTF.

V is TRBV30 and J is TRBJ1-6; TRBD1 might be the D (6 bases). The CDR3 totals 15 residues. V lost 3 bases, J lost 7 bases, and 16 bases lay in between. Germline CDR1 and CDR2: GTSNPN and SVGIG (reference sequence). This chain's CDR3 is CAWSDPTGYNSPLHF. The CDR3 nucleotides are TGTGCCTGGAGCGATCCGACAGGCTACAATTCACCCCTCCACTTT. Full variable domain (rest looked up from reference TRBV30 and TRBJ1-6): SQTIHQWPATLVQPVGSPLSLECTVEGTSNPNLYWYRQAAGRGLQLLFYSVGIGQISSEVPQNLSASRPQDRQFILSSKKLLLSDSGFYLCAWSDPTGYNSPLHFGNGTRLTVT.

The chain combines TRBV9 with TRBJ2-7, with 11 bases identical to TRBD2. The CDR3 totals 14 residues. V lost 4 bases to trimming and J lost 5 bases; unmatched junction nucleotides: 5. Germline V gene sequence: CDR1 SGDLS, CDR2 YYNGEE. The CDR3 spells CASSPRTSGHEQYF. CDR3 sequence (DNA): TGTGCCAGCAGCCCCCGGACTAGCGGGCACGAGCAGTACTTC.

The chain employs TRBV18 and TRBJ2-3; 9 bases are a match to TRBD2. Trimming removed 6 bases from V and 3 bases from J; junction bases left unmatched: 22. Germline V lookup: CDR1 KGHSH, CDR2 LQKENI. CDR3 length: 20 amino acids. CDR3 loop: CASSHRTIAGVAGGTDTQYF. The CDR3 DNA reads as TGTGCCAGCTCCCACCGTACTATAGCGGGAGTCGCCGGTGGTACAGATACGCAGTATTTT. Together with reference TRBV18 and TRBJ2-3, the CDR3 gives the full variable domain: NAGVMQNPRHLVRRRGQEARLRCSPMKGHSHVYWYRQLPEEGLKFMVYLQKENIIDESGMPKERFSAEFPKEGPSILRIQQVVRGDSAAYFCASSHRTIAGVAGGTDTQYFGPGTRLTVL.

This clone was counted a single time. CDR3 DNA: TGTGCCAGCAGCCCTTTCCGGAGTACCAATGAGCAGTTCTTC. It encodes CASSPFRSTNEQFF. The chain carries TRBV7-9 and TRBJ2-1, with D unclear. Germline CDR1 SEHNR, CDR2 FQNEAQ (reference sequence). This CDR3 spans 14 amino acids. The V and J ends lost 5 bases and 6 bases respectively, with 14 bases between them.

V is TRBV4-2 and J is TRBJ2-7, with 9 bases that match TRBD1. CDR1 and CDR2 from the germline V gene are LGHNA and YNFKEQ. The CDR3 contains 16 residues. The V gene end was trimmed by 5 bases and the J gene end by 2 bases; junction bases not matched to a gene: 10. The CDR3 DNA reads TGTGCCAGCAGCAGAACAGGGGGCGGTATCCCCTACGAGCAGTACTTC. As protein: CASSRTGGGIPYEQYF.